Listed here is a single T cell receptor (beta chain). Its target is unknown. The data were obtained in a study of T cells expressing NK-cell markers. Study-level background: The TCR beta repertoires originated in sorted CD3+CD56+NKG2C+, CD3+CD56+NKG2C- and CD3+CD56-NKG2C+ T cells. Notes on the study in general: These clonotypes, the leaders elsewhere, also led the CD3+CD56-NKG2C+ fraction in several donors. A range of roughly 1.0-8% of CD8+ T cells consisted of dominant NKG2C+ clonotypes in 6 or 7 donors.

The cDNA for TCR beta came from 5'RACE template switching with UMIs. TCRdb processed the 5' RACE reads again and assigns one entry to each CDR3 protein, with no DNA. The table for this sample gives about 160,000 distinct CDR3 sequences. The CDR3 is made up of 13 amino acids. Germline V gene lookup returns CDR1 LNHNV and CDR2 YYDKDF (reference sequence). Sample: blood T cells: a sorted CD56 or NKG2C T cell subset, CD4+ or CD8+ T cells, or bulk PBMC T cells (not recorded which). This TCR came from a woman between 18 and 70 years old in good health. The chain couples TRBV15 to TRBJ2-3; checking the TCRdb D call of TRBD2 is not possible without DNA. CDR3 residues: CATTKRGSDTQYF.